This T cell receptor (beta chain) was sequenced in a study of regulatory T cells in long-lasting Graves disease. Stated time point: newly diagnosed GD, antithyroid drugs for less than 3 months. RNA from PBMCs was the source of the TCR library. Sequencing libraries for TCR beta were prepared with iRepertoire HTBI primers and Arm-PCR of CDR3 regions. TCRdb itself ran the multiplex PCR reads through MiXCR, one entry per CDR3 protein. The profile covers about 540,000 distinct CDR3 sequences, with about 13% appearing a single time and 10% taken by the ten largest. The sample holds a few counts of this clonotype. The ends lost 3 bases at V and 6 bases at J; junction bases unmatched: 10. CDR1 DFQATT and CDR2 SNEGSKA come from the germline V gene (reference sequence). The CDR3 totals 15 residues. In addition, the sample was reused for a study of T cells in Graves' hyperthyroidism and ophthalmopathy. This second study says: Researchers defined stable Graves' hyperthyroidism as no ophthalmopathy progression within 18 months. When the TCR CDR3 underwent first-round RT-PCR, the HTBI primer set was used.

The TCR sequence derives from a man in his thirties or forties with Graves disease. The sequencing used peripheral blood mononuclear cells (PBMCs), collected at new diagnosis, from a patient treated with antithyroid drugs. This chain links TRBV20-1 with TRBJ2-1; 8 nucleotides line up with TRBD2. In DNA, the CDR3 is TGCAGTGCTAGGAGGGGGGGACTAGTGGGCAATGAGCAGTTCTTC. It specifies CSARRGGLVGNEQFF.